This T cell receptor beta chain is drawn from a study of T cell repertoires in cytomegalovirus infection. Study at large: HLA-B-restricted CMV epitopes that are well studied were used alongside recently identified HLA-C-restricted ones. Matching HLA type and CMV infection were both indicated by public TCR beta signatures. Overall study findings and caveats: Clonotypes of TCR beta that were HLA-C-restricted and CMV-specific dominated the ex vivo response. Cumulative public TCR beta family frequency identified CMV carriers with the relevant HLA.

V was pared by 5 bases and J by 1 base, with 14 bases between. CDR3 size: 15 residues. Looked up from germline, CDR1 is MDHEN and CDR2 is SYDVKM. A single record per CDR3 protein comes from TCRdb applying MiXCR to the reads. The repertoire holds hundreds of thousands of distinct CDR3 sequences, with roughly a third as singletons. With regard to this clonotype: Its antigen is still unknown.

V usage is TRBV28 and J usage is TRBJ1-2; the D gene is possibly TRBD1 (6 bases). This TCR was recovered from a human donor in good health (CMV status not recorded). Some clones in this sample may be carry-over from other donors' samples. Material: cultured PBMCs, obtained from culture after CMV antigen stimulation. The CDR3 nucleotides read TGTGCCAGCAGTCCCGGGGACATTAATAACTATGGCTACACCTTC. As protein: CASSPGDINNYGYTF.